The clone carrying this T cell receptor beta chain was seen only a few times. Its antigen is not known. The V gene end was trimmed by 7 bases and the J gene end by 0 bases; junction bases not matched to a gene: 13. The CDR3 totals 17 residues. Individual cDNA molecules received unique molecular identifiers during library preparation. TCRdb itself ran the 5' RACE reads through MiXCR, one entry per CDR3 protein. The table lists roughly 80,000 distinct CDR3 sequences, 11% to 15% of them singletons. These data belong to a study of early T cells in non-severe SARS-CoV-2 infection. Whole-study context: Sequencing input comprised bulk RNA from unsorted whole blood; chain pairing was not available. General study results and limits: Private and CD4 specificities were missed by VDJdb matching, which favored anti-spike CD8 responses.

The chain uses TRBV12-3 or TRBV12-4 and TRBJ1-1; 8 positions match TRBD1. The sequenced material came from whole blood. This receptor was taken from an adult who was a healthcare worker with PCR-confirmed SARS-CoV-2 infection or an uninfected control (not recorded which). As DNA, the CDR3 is TGTGCCAGCATCCCCCATGGCAGGGGGCACTTGAACACTGAAGCTTTCTTT. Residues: CASIPHGRGHLNTEAFF.